Below are 5 T cell receptor beta chains sequenced from a single sample in a study of beta chain features in type 1 diabetes. Of the isolated RNA, all was reverse transcribed, and so the sequenced material was expressed TCRB transcripts. The method was immunoSEQ multiplex PCR; TCRdb's version includes in-frame clones alone and lacks a portion of them. The data hold 350,000 or so clones, with 15% to 20% observed a single time. Specimen: naive CD4+ T cells from blood. The receptors shown here come from a woman younger than 30 in good health.

The table lists this clone with a few counts. DNA for the CDR3: TGTGCCAGCAGCTTGAGGGGTCAGCCCCAGCATTTT. This translates into CASSLRGQPQHF. This chain connects TRBV5-6 to TRBJ1-5; weak D call: TRBD1 (5 bases). Trimming pared 1 base from V and 6 bases from J, leaving 5 bases between. Germline assignment: CDR1 SGHDT and CDR2 YYEEEE. The length of the CDR3 is 12 residues. Full variable domain (outside the CDR3, taken from reference TRBV5-6 and TRBJ1-5): DAGVTQSPTHLIKTRGQQVTLRCSPKSGHDTVSWYQQALGQGPQFIFQYYEEEERQRGNFPDRFSGHQFPNYSSELNVNALLLGDSALYLCASSLRGQPQHFGDGTRLSIL.

This clone was picked up a small number of times. This chain connects TRBV4-2 to TRBJ2-2, with TRBD2 identical over 14 bases. V trimming: 5 bases; J trimming: 9 bases; junction bases outside the gene matches: 8. The CDR3 runs to 16 residues. Germline V gene lookup returns CDR1 LGHNA and CDR2 YNFKEQ. The CDR3 loop reads CASSSGLAGGVRELFF. DNA for the CDR3: TGTGCCAGCAGCTCCGGACTAGCGGGAGGAGTCCGGGAGCTGTTTTTT.

For this clone: Sequence at one end of the junction differs from germline and may be a read error. The same CDR3 is also encoded by other DNA sequences in this sample. The CDR3 DNA reads TGTGCTAGCAGCTTAGGACAGTTGAACACCGGGGAGCTGTTTTTT. Residues: CASSLGQLNTGELFF. The rearrangement joins TRBV7-7 to TRBJ2-2, with D maybe TRBD1 (6 bases). This CDR3 region has 15 residues. Germline V gene lookup returns CDR1 SSHAT and CDR2 FNYEAQ (reference sequence).

This clone has just a few counts. The chain couples TRBV7-2 to TRBJ2-1; 8 bases align to TRBD1. CDR3 length: 18 residues. V was pared by 4 bases and J by 9 bases, with 20 bases of the junction left unmatched. The germline gives CDR1 SGHTA, CDR2 FQGNSA. Written as DNA, the CDR3 is TGTGCCAGCAGCTCCATTCCCACGCGCACAGGGGGTATGGGTGAGCAGTTCTTC. Translating it yields CASSSIPTRTGGMGEQFF.

This clone was found a few times. The rearrangement uses TRBV7-8 and TRBJ1-2; maybe TRBD1 (5 bases). The CDR3 contains 15 residues. Trimming pared 5 bases from V and 3 bases from J, leaving 16 bases between. CDR1 SGHVS and CDR2 FQNEAQ come from the germline V gene. The CDR3 sequence: CASSPRPPQDYGYTF. The CDR3 region has the DNA TGTGCCAGCAGCCCCAGACCCCCACAGGACTATGGCTACACCTTC.